The sample holds one count of the clone carrying this T cell receptor (beta chain). The time point denotes: blood 4 weeks post-SBRT, at nephrectomy. The sample's treatment: 15 Gy SBRT to primary tumor, nephrectomy 4 weeks later. Radiation-treated patients gave blood at baseline, week 2 and week 4. Germline V gene sequence: CDR1 SGHAT, CDR2 FQNNGV. The ends lost 3 bases at V and 2 bases at J; junction bases unmatched: 4. CDR3 length: 16 residues. The data stem from a study of radiation and T cells in renal cell carcinoma. Assay used: immunoSEQ multiplex PCR; TCRdb lists only in-frame clones, some missing. The data contain some 150,000 clones, about 86% of them singletons.

The chain recombines TRBV11-2 with TRBJ2-5, with 12 bases that match TRBD2. The receptor was isolated from a woman aged 45-65 years with renal cell carcinoma. The input for sequencing was blood, taken from a patient whose treatment included radiotherapy and nephrectomy. CDR3 sequence: CASSLVLAGGQETQYF. CDR3 in DNA: TGTGCCAGCAGCTTGGTGCTAGCGGGGGGGCAAGAGACCCAGTACTTC.